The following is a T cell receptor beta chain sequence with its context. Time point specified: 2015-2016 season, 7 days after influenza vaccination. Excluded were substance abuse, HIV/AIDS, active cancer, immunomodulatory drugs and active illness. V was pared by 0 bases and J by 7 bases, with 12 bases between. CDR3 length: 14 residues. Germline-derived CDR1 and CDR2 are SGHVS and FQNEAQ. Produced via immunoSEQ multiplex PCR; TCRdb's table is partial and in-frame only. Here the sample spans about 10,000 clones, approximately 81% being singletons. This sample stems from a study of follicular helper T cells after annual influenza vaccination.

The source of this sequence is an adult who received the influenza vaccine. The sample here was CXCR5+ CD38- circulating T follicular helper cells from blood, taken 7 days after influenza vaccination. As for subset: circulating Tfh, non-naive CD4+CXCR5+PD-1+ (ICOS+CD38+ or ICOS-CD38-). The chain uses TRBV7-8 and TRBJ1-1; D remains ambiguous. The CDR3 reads CASSLARGVDEAFF. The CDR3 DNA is TGTGCCAGCAGCTTAGCGCGTGGAGTTGATGAAGCTTTCTTT.